Sequencing of this T cell receptor (beta chain) was carried out in a study of T cells expressing NK-cell markers. Background on the study: The study sequenced eight donors, seven HCMV-seropositive and one seronegative. Findings of the study overall: In several donors, dominant clonotypes made up about 25-60.1% of CD3+CD56-NKG2C+ cells.

Comments on this clonotype: Its antigen is not known.

The CDR3 runs 16 residues. Germline V gene lookup returns CDR1 SGHRS and CDR2 YFSETQ. Production of TCR beta cDNA relied on 5'RACE template switching with UMIs. TCRdb reprocessed the 5' RACE reads and keeps a single row for each CDR3 protein, giving no DNA. In all, the sample yields hundreds of thousands of distinct CDR3 sequences. The sequencing input was blood T cells: a sorted CD56 or NKG2C T cell subset, CD4+ or CD8+ T cells, or bulk PBMC T cells (not recorded which). The V and J genes are TRBV5-1 and TRBJ2-5; TCRdb lists TRBD2, though no DNA is available to test this call. The source is a man between 18 and 35 years old in good health. CDR3 region: CASSFRLAGGVETQYF.